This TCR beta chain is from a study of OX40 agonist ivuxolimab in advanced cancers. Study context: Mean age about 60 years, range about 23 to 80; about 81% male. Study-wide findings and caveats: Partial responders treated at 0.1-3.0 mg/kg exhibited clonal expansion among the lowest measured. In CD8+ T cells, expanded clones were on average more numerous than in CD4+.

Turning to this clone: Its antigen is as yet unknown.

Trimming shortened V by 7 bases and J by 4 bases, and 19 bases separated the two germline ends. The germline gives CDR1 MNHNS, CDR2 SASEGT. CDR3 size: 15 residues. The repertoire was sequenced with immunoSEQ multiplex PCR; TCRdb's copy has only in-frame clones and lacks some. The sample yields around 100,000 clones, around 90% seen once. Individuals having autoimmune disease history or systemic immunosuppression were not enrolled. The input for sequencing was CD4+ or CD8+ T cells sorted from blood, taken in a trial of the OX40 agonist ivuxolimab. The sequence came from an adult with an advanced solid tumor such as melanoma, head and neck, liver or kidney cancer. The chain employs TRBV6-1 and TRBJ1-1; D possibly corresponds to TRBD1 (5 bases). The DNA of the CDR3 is TGTGCCAGCATCCCTTACGGGGGTACGGGCACTGAAGCTTTCTTT. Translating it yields CASIPYGGTGTEAFF.